This T cell receptor beta chain was observed in a study of blood T cell repertoires in COVID-19. Across the whole study: Both acute and convalescent COVID-19 samples were obtained from the United States, Italy and Spain.

Ages ranged from roughly 18 to 100 years, with residence in under 25 US areas. Researchers sorted participants into cohorts using their self-reported clinical history. Original analysis: Reference gene primers were amplified, and this amplification served to estimate nucleated cell counts. The assay was immunoSEQ multiplex PCR, and TCRdb's table has in-frame clones only and misses some. From that table come the V and J calls and clone size; the DNA was used to work out D and trimming. Among approximately 280,000 clones listed, approximately 89% were seen once. The CDR3 totals 14 residues. The J segment lost 4 bases and the V segment lost 4 bases, leaving 6 bases of the junction unmatched. CDR1 is SGHRS, CDR2 YFSETQ, per germline.

The chain employs TRBV5-1 and TRBJ2-5, with 8 nucleotides matching TRBD1. Source material: PBMCs or T cells enriched from blood (not recorded which). The origin of this receptor is a woman in her sixties or seventies who had recovered from COVID-19. CDR3 protein: CASSDPQGAETQYF. CDR3 nucleotides: TGCGCCAGCAGCGATCCGCAGGGGGCAGAGACCCAGTACTTC.